The T cell receptor beta chain described here comes from a study of T cells in women clearing cervical HPV infection. The table came from immunoSEQ multiplex PCR; TCRdb's copy has only in-frame clones and leaves some out. The sample data list some 37,000 clones. This clonotype originated in a woman between 18 and 70 years old with a cervical HPV16 infection that either progressed to CIN3+ or cleared (not recorded which). The sequencing input was blood buffy coat.

Incomplete CDR3 DNA: TGTGCCAGCAGTGAAGACCGTACAGGGCACACCGGGGAG. It encodes CASSEDRTGHTGE. The full-length CDR3 reads as CASSEDRTGHTGELFF. The chain combines TRBV6-1 with TRBJ2-2; possibly TRBD1 for D (6 bases). The read terminates 3 residues before the CDR3 end, so the remaining end is supplied by the germline J gene. This CDR3 spans 16 amino acids. Germline V gene data show CDR1 as MNHNS and CDR2 as SASEGT. With 1 base removed from V and 3 bases from J, the gap between germline ends came to 12 bases.